Detailed here is one TCR beta chain. What it recognizes is unknown. Each individual donor underwent a draw of roughly 10 milliliters of peripheral blood. The data were obtained in a study of blood T cells in healthy people across ages. Together with a sample-barcoded 5' primer, a J-beta primer mix was included in a second PCR lasting about 7 to 11 cycles. A single record per CDR3 protein comes from TCRdb applying MiXCR to the 5' RACE reads. The sample lists some 1.7 million distinct CDR3 sequences, roughly 30% occurring once. Study-wide results and limits: Estimates drawn from one million T cells were deemed to understate diversity. Long-lived donors exceeded aged donors in naive CD4+ cells and diversity.

The sequence was collected from a woman in her twenties or thirties in good health. The source material was blood.

The DNA of the CDR3 is TGTGCCAGCAGTGACCGACAGGGTACGGGAAACAATGAGCAGTTCTTC. Translating it yields CASSDRQGTGNNEQFF. The rearrangement links TRBV12-3 or TRBV12-4 to TRBJ2-1, with 7 bases that match TRBD1. CDR3 length equals 16 residues. With 5 bases clipped from V and 5 bases from J, the junction kept 12 bases outside the gene matches.